A selection of T cell receptor beta chains follows, all from one sample in a study of T-cell memory formation after mild COVID-19. TCRdb itself ran the 5' RACE reads through MiXCR, one entry per CDR3 protein. There are about 560,000 distinct CDR3 sequences in the sample; around 15% occur only once, and around 7.8% lies in the top ten. Source material: PBMCs or a T cell subset sorted from them (not recorded which). The source of these receptors is an adult woman who had mild COVID-19 (a few samples of this study predate the infection). Cell type and time point are not known. The CDR3 runs from the conserved cysteine through the conserved F or W. The D gene is left open where the match is weak. The size of a clone is reported for some rows only, either as once, few or many, or as a class for expanded clones.

V gene	clone size	D gene	J gene	CDR3 protein	CDR3 DNA
TRBV10-3	few	NA	TRBJ1-1	CAISARNTEAFF	TGTGCCATCAGTGCACGAAACACTGAAGCTTTCTTT
TRBV7-8	few	NA	TRBJ2-7	CASSSLRDEQYF	TGTGCCAGCAGCTCCCTCAGGGACGAGCAGTACTTC
TRBV7-2	NA	TRBD1	TRBJ1-4	CASSLVRQGVGKLFF	TGTGCCAGCAGCTTAGTCCGACAGGGTGTTGGAAAACTGTTTTTT
TRBV6-5	few	TRBD2	TRBJ2-3	CASSYSILAGASTDTQYF	TGTGCCAGCAGTTACTCGATACTAGCGGGGGCTAGCACAGATACGCAGTATTTT
TRBV5-4	NA	NA	TRBJ2-2	CASSFLQRNTGELFF	TGTGCCAGCAGCTTTTTGCAGAGAAACACCGGGGAGCTGTTTTTT
TRBV12-3/TRBV12-4	few	TRBD1	TRBJ1-2	CASSLSGTGPYGYTF	TGTGCCAGCAGTCTATCGGGGACAGGACCCTATGGCTACACCTTC
TRBV3-1	few	NA	TRBJ2-1	CASSQDWRTTPYNEQFF	TGTGCCAGCAGCCAAGATTGGCGTACTACCCCCTACAATGAGCAGTTCTTC
TRBV23-1	few	NA	TRBJ1-5	CASSQFFGGNQPQHF	TGCGCCAGCAGTCAATTTTTCGGCGGCAATCAGCCCCAGCATTTT
TRBV9	NA	TRBD2	TRBJ2-5	CASSAGTSGRSRETQYF	TGTGCCAGCAGCGCAGGGACTAGCGGGAGAAGCCGGGAGACCCAGTACTTC
TRBV7-9	few	NA	TRBJ1-3	CASSSSPLRDTIYF	TGTGCCAGCAGCTCGTCCCCTCTGCGAGACACCATATATTTT
TRBV30	few	TRBD1	TRBJ1-5	CAWSVPGRDRGPGQPQHF	TGTGCCTGGAGTGTACCGGGTAGGGACAGGGGGCCCGGGCAGCCCCAGCATTTT
TRBV9	NA	NA	TRBJ1-2	CASSGRTDIYGYTF	TGTGCCAGCAGCGGACGGACGGACATATACGGCTACACCTTC
TRBV20-1	NA	TRBD2	TRBJ2-1	CSVGLAGGPHYNEQFF	TGCAGTGTAGGGCTAGCGGGGGGACCCCATTACAATGAGCAGTTCTTC
TRBV20-1	many	NA	TRBJ2-7	CSAYSGTGNGYEQYF	TGCAGTGCTTATTCGGGGACTGGGAACGGCTACGAGCAGTACTTC
TRBV7-3	NA	NA	TRBJ1-2	CASSLTASNYGYTF	TGTGCCAGCAGCTTAACGGCCTCTAACTATGGCTACACCTTC
TRBV20-1	NA	TRBD1	TRBJ2-7	CSARGYRGDTYEQYF	TGCAGTGCTAGAGGCTACAGGGGTGACACCTACGAGCAGTACTTC